This T cell receptor beta chain was observed in a study of STAT5B mutations in CD4+ large granular lymphocyte leukemia. The study's findings and limits: No patients shared main leukemic clonotypes, though about 24% appeared at low frequency elsewhere. CD4-sorted patient repertoires seemed more clonal than healthy CD4+ repertoires.

In this sample, this clone turned up once. The antigen remains undetermined. Germline loops: CDR1 KGHSH, CDR2 LQKENI. The CDR3 covers 15 residues. Trimming at V came to 3 bases and at J to 6 bases, leaving 11 bases not matched to a gene. Sequencing was at survey level. TCRdb keeps only in-frame clones here, not all; method: immunoSEQ multiplex PCR. The profile shows about 31,000 clones, approximately 82% of them singletons. The sample was CD4+ T cells from blood buffy coats. This TCR was recovered from a human donor in good health. V gene TRBV18 combines with J gene TRBJ2-7; 7 bases line up with TRBD2. CDR3 loop: CASSPSEGRAREQYF. DNA of the CDR3: TGTGCCAGCTCACCTTCGGAGGGGAGGGCGCGCGAGCAGTACTTC.